This T cell receptor beta chain was sequenced during a study of CD8+ T cells in alopecia areata. Study details: Scalp area affected, as a percentage, set the severity score of treated patients.

RNA was isolated and reverse transcribed to cDNA, the sequencing template. Sequencing used immunoSEQ multiplex PCR; TCRdb keeps in-frame clones, though not all of them. The sample has roughly 6,600 clones; about two thirds are singletons. In its sample, this clone was seen a few times. Germline CDR1 MGHRA, CDR2 YSYEKL. V trimming: 3 bases; J trimming: 10 bases; junction bases outside the gene matches: 0. This CDR3 region has 14 residues. This sample's treatment: oral pan-JAK inhibitor, 5-10 mg twice daily. Samples from alopecia areata patients were lesional scalp punch biopsies and peripheral blood. This specimen was skin, taken at week 4, from a patient treated with tofacitinib. The chain combines TRBV4-1 with TRBJ2-1, with 16 bases that match TRBD2. The receptor was derived from a human donor with alopecia areata. The CDR3 nucleotides are TGCGCCAGCAGCCAGGGACTAGCGGGAGGGGAGCAGTTCTTC. As protein: CASSQGLAGGEQFF.